This T cell receptor beta chain originates from a study of glioma-infiltrating T cells after dendritic cell vaccination. Here immunoSEQ multiplex PCR was the method, and the copy in TCRdb shows in-frame clones only, minus some. Of roughly 51,000 clones in the sample, 65% to 90% were seen once. Germline CDR1 and CDR2: SGHAT and FQNNGV. CDR3 length equals 15 residues. V dropped 3 bases and J dropped 5; count of bases not matched to a gene: 6. This TCR came from a human donor with glioblastoma. The chain has TRBV11-2 and TRBJ2-2; 7 bases match TRBD1. The source material was blood, sampled before dendritic cell vaccination. The CDR3: CASSLADRVTGELFF. In nucleotides, the CDR3 is TGTGCCAGCAGCTTGGCAGACAGGGTAACCGGGGAGCTGTTTTTT.